This entry is about one TCR beta chain. Its antigen is not yet known. Per-base quality was not reported, and no clone a single base away is much larger than it. Other nucleotide sequences in the sample specify the same CDR3. This specimen belongs to a study of Ad26.COV2.S vaccination and SARS-CoV-2 variants (dated by TCRdb to the early 2020s). Regarding the research as a whole: Donors in the vaccine arm were drawn from COV1001, a multicentre, randomized, double-blind, placebo-controlled phase I-IIa trial testing Ad26.COV2.S in healthy adults. Ad26.COV2.S was administered intramuscularly at 5 x 10^10 or 1 x 10^11 viral particles, either as a single shot or as two shots given 56 days apart. The specificity and breadth of SARS-CoV-2-reactive T cell receptors after Ad26.COV2.S vaccination were assessed by TCRbeta repertoire sequencing. The TCR-sequenced set comprised approximately 32 samples: around 20 Ad26.COV2.S vaccine recipients, 5 placebo recipients and 8 SARS-CoV-2 convalescent individuals. Participants in the trial were split at random into five groups of five each, receiving low-dose or high-dose Ad26.COV2.S once or twice, or else placebo on both occasions. Throughout the experiments and outcome assessment, investigators stayed blinded to trial group allocation.

The immunoSEQ Assay was the method used to sequence TCRbeta CDR3 regions. After extraction, genomic DNA underwent amplification by bias-controlled multiplex PCR, followed by high-throughput sequencing. Processing in the source paper ran as follows. To quantify the absolute abundance of every unique TCRbeta CDR3 region, sequences were collapsed and filtered. T cell fraction was estimated by normalizing TCRbeta template counts to usable DNA, which was measured by amplifying reference genes present in all nucleated cells. Repertoire TCRs were annotated as SARS-CoV-2-specific when V gene, CDR3 amino acid sequence and J gene were exactly matched to a known reactive TCR set. The reference SARS-CoV-2 TCR set was obtained from MIRA and was filtered for enrichment in COVID-19-positive ImmuneCODE repertoires, whereby public or cross-reactive TCRs were removed. Drawing on the MIRA antigens, annotated TCRs were analysed further at the level of specific ORF or position within ORF. Depth was the summed frequency of annotated unique rearrangements, while breadth was defined as annotated unique rearrangements over total unique productive rearrangements. Group comparisons of TCR breadth used two-sided Wilcoxon rank-sum tests. The clones in this table, taken by TCRdb from immuneACCESS, are in-frame only. Not every clone is retained; where verified, under half of the shortfall comes from an unresolved V gene, and the cause of the rest is unknown. Clone size and the V and J calls come from that table; the DNA yielded D and trimming. Counted in this sample were 380,000 or so clones; roughly four fifths of them appeared once. Just under 7.5% of the sample goes to the ten largest clones.

The germline V gene gives CDR1 as SGHDT and CDR2 as YYEEEE. From the cysteine up to the phenylalanine, the CDR3 has a length of 15 residues. Only the CDR3 part of the read is kept: 45 bases, read in frame from the first base. V is cut by 2 bases and J by 0 bases, and the space between the germline ends is 9 bases. This specimen's treatment or condition label, interpreted: around 19 received Ad26.COV2.S at low or high dose, single or two shots; roughly 5 received placebo; per-sample allocation not given. For vaccine and placebo recipients, the sequenced repertoires came from samples collected on day 63 after the first injection. Cohort 1b enrolled around 24 adults aged 18-55 years at a single site in Boston, USA, between 29 July and 7 August 2020. As a vaccine, Ad26.COV2.S was a replication-incompetent adenovirus type 26 vector that expressed a prefusion-stabilized SARS-CoV-2 spike protein derived from the original Wuhan strain.

On the study overall, not on this receptor specifically: Non-spike TCR breadth was comparable between vaccine and placebo recipients, consistent with the vaccine containing only spike. It was noted by the authors that total T cell responses may have been underestimated by the TCR breadth and depth analyses. The study was not powered for comparison of responses between vaccine doses or regimens. After vaccination, spike-specific CD8+ and CD4+ T cell responses were reported to show substantial breadth. Ad26.COV2.S recipients had higher spike-specific TCR breadth than placebo recipients (P = 0.0014).

Sample: peripheral blood, taken in a trial of Ad26.COV2.S vaccine versus placebo. The chain joins TRBV5-6 to TRBJ2-1; the D gene lacks a confident call. The sequence derives from a person aged 18-65 years who received the Ad26.COV2.S COVID-19 vaccine or a placebo. The CDR3 sequence is CASSFGASSYNEQFF. The bases are TGTGCCAGCAGCTTTGGCGCGAGCTCCTACAATGAGCAGTTCTTC.